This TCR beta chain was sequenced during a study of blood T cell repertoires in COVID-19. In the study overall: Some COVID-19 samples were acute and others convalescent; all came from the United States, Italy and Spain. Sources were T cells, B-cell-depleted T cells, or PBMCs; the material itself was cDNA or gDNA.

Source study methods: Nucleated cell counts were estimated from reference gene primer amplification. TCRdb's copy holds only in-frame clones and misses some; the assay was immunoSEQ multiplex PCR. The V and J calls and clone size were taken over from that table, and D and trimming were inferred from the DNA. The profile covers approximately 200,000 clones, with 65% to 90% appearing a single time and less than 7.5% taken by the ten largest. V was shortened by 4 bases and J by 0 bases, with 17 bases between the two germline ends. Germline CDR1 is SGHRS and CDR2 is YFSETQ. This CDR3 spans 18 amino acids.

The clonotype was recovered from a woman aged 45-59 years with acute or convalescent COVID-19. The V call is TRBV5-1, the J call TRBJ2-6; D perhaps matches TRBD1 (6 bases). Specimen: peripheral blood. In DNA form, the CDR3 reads TGCGCCAGCAGCCCTCAGCCGGGACAAACCTCTGGGGCCAACGTCCTGACTTTC. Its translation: CASSPQPGQTSGANVLTF.